The source of this T cell receptor (beta chain) is a study of blood T cell repertoires in COVID-19. Germline lookup yields CDR1 MNHEY and CDR2 SVGEGT. The CDR3 covers 13 residues. Trimming removed 8 bases at V and 3 bases at J, with 11 bases between. As processed by the authors: The assay estimated nucleated cells by amplifying reference gene primers. Libraries were prepared by immunoSEQ multiplex PCR; TCRdb keeps only in-frame clonotypes and omits some of them. Clone size and V and J calls were adopted from that table, with D and trimming inferred from the DNA. The data hold roughly 250,000 clones, with around 90% observed a single time.

V usage is TRBV6-2 or TRBV6-3 and J usage is TRBJ2-1, with D maybe TRBD1 (5 bases). The clonotype was recovered from a woman aged 45-60 years who had recovered from COVID-19. Sequenced material: PBMCs or T cells enriched from blood (not recorded which). The CDR3 coding sequence is TGTGCCAGCGGTTTGCAGGGCTACAATGAGCAGTTCTTC. It codes for CASGLQGYNEQFF.